Following are 10 T cell receptor beta chains from one sample sequenced in a study of circulating and synovial CD4+ cells in juvenile arthritis (TCRdb year 2014). Libraries were made using the immunoSEQ multiplex PCR assay. TCRdb retrieved this table from immuneACCESS and kept in-frame rearrangements only. Not all clones are present; in checked studies, unresolved V genes account for under half, and no reason is known for the remainder. For this sample the table gives about 33,000 clones, of which roughly 96% were detected only once. About 0.15% of the sample is held by the ten biggest clonotypes. The sample taken for sequencing was CD4+ T cells from blood. These receptor sequences come from a human donor with juvenile idiopathic arthritis.

The chain joins TRBV4-2 to TRBJ2-3, with 14 bases fitting TRBD2. From germline, CDR1 is LGHNA and CDR2 YNFKEQ. CDR3 length equals 17 residues. Trimming at V came to 2 bases and at J to 4 bases, leaving 5 bases not matched to a gene. DNA of the CDR3: TGTGCCAGCAGCCAATCGACTAGCGGGGGGGTAGCAGATACGCAGTATTTT. This translates into CASSQSTSGGVADTQYF.

This clone was picked up one time. This CDR3 reads CASSPGQGGLASSSAYEQYF. The CDR3 coding sequence is TGCGCCAGCAGCCCGGGACAGGGGGGACTAGCCTCCTCCTCTGCCTACGAGCAGTACTTC. V is TRBV5-1 and J is TRBJ2-7, with 11 bases aligning to TRBD1. The CDR3 length is 20 residues. Germline V CDR1 and CDR2: SGHRS, YFSETQ. V lost 4 bases to trimming and J lost 2 bases; unmatched junction nucleotides: 20.

The chain links TRBV30 to TRBJ2-7; 10 bases line up with TRBD1. Germline CDR1 GTSNPN, CDR2 SVGIG (reference sequence). CDR3 length: 15 amino acids. Unmatched junction bases numbered 4, after V lost 1 base and J lost 1 base. The CDR3: CAWSDGQGGSYEQYF. CDR3 bases: TGTGCCTGGAGTGATGGACAGGGGGGTTCCTACGAGCAGTACTTC.

CDR3 amino acids: CASPGGPETQYF. CDR3 nucleotides: TGTGCCAGCCCAGGGGGCCCGGAGACCCAGTACTTC. The chain is built from TRBV19 and TRBJ2-5, with 8 bases fitting TRBD1. CDR3 size: 12 residues. The V gene end was trimmed by 9 bases and the J gene end by 5 bases; junction bases not matched to a gene: 5. The germline V gene has CDR1 LNHDA and CDR2 SQIVND (reference sequence).

The chain has TRBV4-3 and TRBJ2-3, with 9 nucleotides matching TRBD2. From germline, CDR1 is LGHNA and CDR2 YSLEER. The V gene end was trimmed by 0 bases and the J gene end by 5 bases; junction bases not matched to a gene: 9. The length of the CDR3 is 17 residues. The CDR3 loop reads CASSQDVAGGAVDTQYF. The CDR3, as DNA: TGCGCCAGCAGCCAAGATGTCGCGGGAGGGGCGGTAGATACGCAGTATTTT.

Worth noting for this clone: The junction departs from germline at one end; a sequencing error may be responsible. The rearrangement uses TRBV2 and TRBJ1-1, with D unclear. From germline, CDR1 is SNHLY and CDR2 FYNNEI. The CDR3 length is 13 residues. The CDR3 nucleotides read TGTGCCAGCAGGGAAGGAGAGAACACTGAAGCTTTCTTT. Protein: CASREGENTEAFF.

This chain uses TRBV7-2 with TRBJ2-5; D is possibly TRBD2 (5 bases). The CDR3 sequence is 13 residues long. Trimming took 3 bases from V and 4 from J, leaving 9 bases between them. Germline CDR1 is SGHTA and CDR2 is FQGNSA. CDR3 DNA: TGTGCCAGCAGCTTGGGCGGGCGAGAGACCCAGTACTTC. Encoded protein: CASSLGGRETQYF.

The chain couples TRBV2 to TRBJ2-1, with D possibly TRBD2 on 6 matching bases. The CDR3 has 15 residues. CDR1 is SNHLY, CDR2 FYNNEI, per germline. V lost 8 bases and J lost 4, with 18 bases in between. The CDR3 spells CASLKRELGYNEQFF. The CDR3 DNA is TGTGCCAGCCTAAAACGGGAGCTGGGATACAATGAGCAGTTCTTC.

The chain joins TRBV28 to TRBJ2-7; 8 bases align to TRBD1. Trimming took 6 bases from V and 6 from J; bases not matched to a gene: 13. The CDR3 runs to 15 residues. CDR1 MDHEN and CDR2 SYDVKM come from the germline V gene. This CDR3 reads CASSPGGQGTFEQYF. The CDR3 bases are TGTGCCAGCAGCCCCGGTGGACAGGGTACCTTCGAGCAGTACTTC.

The chain has TRBV7-2 and TRBJ2-7; D might be TRBD2 (7 bases). Trimming cost V 5 bases and J 0 bases, with 14 bases left between them. CDR3 length equals 15 residues. The germline V gene has CDR1 SGHTA and CDR2 FQGNSA. Here the CDR3 reads CASSRGGVGSYEQYF. The CDR3, as DNA: TGTGCCAGCAGCAGGGGGGGAGTGGGCTCCTACGAGCAGTACTTC.